This is a list of T cell receptor beta chains from one sample in a study of T cell changes during pregnancy in multiple sclerosis. TCRdb's copy holds only in-frame clones and misses some; the assay was immunoSEQ multiplex PCR. The sample carries about 51,000 clones, approximately 94% recorded once. The input for sequencing was CD4+ T cells from peripheral blood mononuclear cells, taken in the second trimester of pregnancy. These receptors all stem from a female donor with multiple sclerosis, enrolled in a pregnancy study. Each CDR3 is given with its conserved first and last residue. The order of the fields is V gene, clone size, J gene, D gene, CDR3 length, CDR3 protein, CDR3 DNA. A D gene is named only where the DNA matches it firmly. Clone size is shown for a subset of rows, as once, few, many or a class of expanded clone.

TRBV7-2	NA	TRBJ2-1	TRBD2	15	CASSSGLAGVSEQFF	TGTGCCAGCAGCTCGGGACTAGCGGGGGTTTCTGAGCAGTTCTTC
TRBV27	NA	TRBJ2-2	NA	16	CASSLRTGLVTGELFF	TGTGCCAGCAGTTTGAGAACAGGGTTGGTCACCGGGGAGCTGTTTTTT
TRBV7-2	NA	TRBJ1-2	NA	12	CASSLVRGRDTF	TGTGCCAGCAGCTTAGTTCGGGGGAGGGACACCTTC
TRBV9	NA	TRBJ2-3	TRBD2	16	CASSVVSGTSTDTQYF	TGTGCCAGCAGCGTAGTAAGCGGGACTAGCACAGATACGCAGTATTTT
TRBV5-1	NA	TRBJ1-5	NA	15	CASSLLGSGNQPQHF	TGCGCCAGCAGCCTCTTGGGGAGTGGCAATCAGCCCCAGCATTTT
TRBV5-1	NA	TRBJ2-4	TRBD2	19	CASSGTEGLAGLAKNIQYF	TGCGCCAGCAGCGGGACTGAGGGACTAGCGGGGTTAGCCAAAAACATTCAGTACTTC
TRBV7-2	NA	TRBJ2-2	NA	16	CASSYGGLVNTGELFF	TGTGCCAGCAGCTACGGGGGACTCGTGAACACCGGGGAGCTGTTTTTT
TRBV27	NA	TRBJ2-5	TRBD2	16	CASSYRLAGGQETQYF	TGTGCCAGCAGTTATCGGCTAGCGGGGGGGCAAGAGACCCAGTACTTC
TRBV9	NA	TRBJ2-7	TRBD1	15	CASSALDRGGYEQYF	TGTGCCAGCAGCGCCTTGGACAGGGGAGGCTACGAGCAGTACTTC
TRBV7-7	NA	TRBJ2-2	NA	13	CASSPTGTGELFF	TGTGCTAGCAGCCCGACAGGCACCGGGGAGCTGTTTTTT
TRBV5-6	NA	TRBJ1-2	NA	11	CASSFRGSYTF	TGTGCCAGCAGCTTTAGGGGAAGCTACACCTTC
TRBV7-6	NA	TRBJ1-3	NA	16	CASSLAPGVKGNTIYF	TGTGCCAGCAGCTTAGCGCCAGGGGTAAAAGGAAACACCATATATTTT
TRBV30	once	TRBJ1-1	NA	12	CAWKAWNTEAFF	TGTGCCTGGAAAGCCTGGAACACTGAAGCTTTCTTT
TRBV6-5	NA	TRBJ2-7	TRBD2	16	CASSSYTGTTPYEQYF	TGTGCCAGCAGTTCCTATACCGGGACTACACCCTACGAGCAGTACTTC
TRBV28	NA	TRBJ1-4	NA	14	CASSSGHSNEKLFF	TGTGCCAGCAGTTCTGGACACTCGAATGAAAAACTGTTTTTT
TRBV9	NA	TRBJ2-7	TRBD2	15	CASSVGLSGGYEQYF	TGTGCCAGCAGCGTAGGTCTTAGCGGGGGGTACGAGCAGTACTTC
TRBV10-3	NA	TRBJ2-7	TRBD1	14	CAISEPGGAYEQYF	TGTGCCATCAGTGAACCAGGGGGCGCCTACGAGCAGTACTTC
TRBV29-1	NA	TRBJ1-1	NA	11	CSSASGTEAFF	TGCAGCTCCGCCAGTGGCACTGAAGCTTTCTTT
TRBV18	NA	TRBJ2-5	NA	16	CASSPQGGLSIETQYF	TGTGCCAGCTCACCTCAGGGAGGCTTGAGTATAGAGACCCAGTACTTC
TRBV27	NA	TRBJ1-2	TRBD1	16	CASSLTGTGQRYGYTF	TGTGCCAGCAGTCTAACCGGGACAGGCCAACGCTATGGCTACACCTTC
TRBV6-5	NA	TRBJ2-1	TRBD2	16	CASSFTTSGGANEQFF	TGTGCCAGCAGTTTTACGACTAGCGGGGGGGCAAATGAGCAGTTCTTC
TRBV7-3	NA	TRBJ1-2	NA	13	CASSPGQNYGYTF	TGTGCCAGCAGCCCTGGACAGAACTATGGCTACACCTTC
TRBV28	NA	TRBJ1-1	NA	13	CASSLYLNTEAFF	TGTGCCAGCAGTTTATACTTGAACACTGAAGCTTTCTTT
TRBV9	NA	TRBJ2-2	NA	14	CASSPRADTGELFF	TGTGCCAGCAGCCCGCGGGCGGACACCGGGGAGCTGTTTTTT
TRBV7-2	NA	TRBJ1-5	TRBD1	14	CASSSGQGHQPQHF	TGTGCCAGCAGCTCAGGACAGGGACATCAGCCCCAGCATTTT
TRBV7-3	NA	TRBJ1-5	NA	15	CASSVTGSLGQPQHF	TGTGCCAGCAGCGTAACAGGGAGCTTGGGTCAGCCCCAGCATTTT
TRBV6-5	NA	TRBJ1-2	TRBD1	14	CASSSGTGNYGYTF	TGTGCCAGCAGCTCCGGGACAGGGAACTATGGCTACACCTTC
TRBV7-6	NA	TRBJ1-5	TRBD1	14	CASSSPGQGEPQHF	TGTGCCAGCAGCTCGCCGGGACAGGGGGAGCCCCAGCATTTT
TRBV7-2	NA	TRBJ1-2	NA	12	CASTSGTQGYTF	TGTGCCAGCACCTCGGGAACCCAGGGCTACACCTTC
TRBV7-2	NA	TRBJ2-5	TRBD2	15	CASSLGLGNQETQYF	TGTGCCAGCAGCTTGGGACTAGGGAACCAAGAGACCCAGTACTTC
TRBV7-7	medium-sized	TRBJ2-3	NA	13	CASSRDTLGTQYF	TGTGCTAGCAGCCGGGATACCCTTGGGACGCAGTATTTT
TRBV9	NA	TRBJ2-2	TRBD1	15	CASSAGTGLTGELFF	TGTGCCAGCAGCGCTGGGACAGGTCTAACCGGGGAGCTGTTTTTT
TRBV18	NA	TRBJ2-5	TRBD1	15	CASSQITGDGETQYF	TGTGCCAGCTCACAAATAACAGGGGATGGAGAGACCCAGTACTTC
TRBV27	NA	TRBJ2-7	TRBD2	16	CASSPGLAVLLREQYF	TGTGCCAGCAGTCCCGGACTAGCGGTGCTCCTACGGGAGCAGTACTTC
TRBV28	NA	TRBJ2-1	TRBD2	15	CASSLPGGSYNEQFF	TGTGCCAGCAGTTTACCGGGGGGGTCCTACAATGAGCAGTTCTTC